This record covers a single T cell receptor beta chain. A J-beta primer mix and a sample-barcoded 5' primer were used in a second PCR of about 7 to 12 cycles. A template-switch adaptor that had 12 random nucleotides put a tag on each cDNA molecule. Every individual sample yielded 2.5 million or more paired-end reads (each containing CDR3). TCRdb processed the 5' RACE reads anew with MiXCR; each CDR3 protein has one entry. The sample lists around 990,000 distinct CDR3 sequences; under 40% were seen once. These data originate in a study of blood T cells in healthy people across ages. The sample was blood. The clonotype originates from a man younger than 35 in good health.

The CDR3 region is CASSGQLDAFYGYTF. The CDR3, as DNA: TGTGCCAGCAGCGGTCAACTGGACGCCTTTTATGGCTACACCTTC. The V call is TRBV9, the J call TRBJ1-2; D remains unclear. V lost 3 bases, J lost 5 bases, and 17 bases lay in between. Per the germline V gene, CDR1 is SGDLS and CDR2 is YYNGEE. This CDR3 region has 15 residues. The whole variable domain, filled in from reference TRBV9 and TRBJ1-2, reads DSGVTQTPKHLITATGQRVTLRCSPRSGDLSVYWYQQSLDQGLQFLIQYYNGEERAKGNILERFSAQQFPDLHSELNLSSLELGDSALYFCASSGQLDAFYGYTFGSGTRLTVV.